This T cell receptor (beta chain) comes out of a study of blood T cell repertoires in COVID-19. On the study more broadly: Specimens from acute and convalescent COVID-19 originated in the United States, Italy and Spain. T cells, B-cell-depleted T cells, or PBMCs provided the cDNA or gDNA that served as material.

CDR3 length: 17 residues. Germline lookup yields CDR1 MGHDK and CDR2 SYGVNS. Trimming at V came to 3 bases and at J to 7 bases, leaving 10 bases not matched to a gene. Per the original data handling: Reference gene primer amplification in the assay estimated nucleated cell counts. The method was immunoSEQ multiplex PCR; TCRdb's version includes in-frame clones alone and lacks a portion of them. V, J and clone size are taken as reported in that table, and D and trimming were inferred from the DNA itself. Among 140,000 or so clones listed, 85% to 90% were seen once. Sequenced input: peripheral blood. The gene calls are TRBV25-1 and TRBJ1-4; 11 bases map to TRBD1. The TCR was taken from a man between 50 and 59 years old who had recovered from COVID-19. CDR3 residues: CASSELTGTGGIEKLFF. The CDR3 nucleotides read TGTGCCAGCAGTGAGCTAACCGGGACAGGGGGGATTGAAAAACTGTTTTTT.